These 5 T cell receptor beta chains originate from one sample sequenced in a study of chemoradiotherapy in HPV16-positive cancers. Profiled with immunoSEQ multiplex PCR; TCRdb holds only in-frame clones, not every one. This sample has 16,000 or so clones, with about 73% found just once. Specimen: tumor tissue, collected from a patient who underwent chemoradiotherapy. These receptor sequences come from a human donor with HPV-associated anogenital cancer.

The chain couples TRBV18 to TRBJ2-5, with TRBD2 matching over 11 bases. The CDR3 runs 15 residues. The germline V gene has CDR1 KGHSH and CDR2 LQKENI. V shed 3 bases and J 4 bases; nucleotides not matched to a gene: 4. The CDR3 region is CASSPTSGSSETQYF. The CDR3 bases are TGTGCCAGCTCACCCACTAGCGGGAGTTCAGAGACCCAGTACTTC. The full variable domain, its missing parts supplied by reference TRBV18 and TRBJ2-5, is NAGVMQNPRHLVRRRGQEARLRCSPMKGHSHVYWYRQLPEEGLKFMVYLQKENIIDESGMPKERFSAEFPKEGPSILRIQQVVRGDSAAYFCASSPTSGSSETQYFGPGTRLLVL.

The chain links TRBV28 to TRBJ1-5, with D tentatively TRBD1 (5 bases). With 3 bases removed from V and 4 bases from J, the gap between germline ends came to 13 bases. The CDR3 has 15 amino acids. Germline V lookup: CDR1 MDHEN, CDR2 SYDVKM. CDR3 in DNA: TGTGCCAGCAGTTTCAATGGGGCAGGTAATCAGCCCCAGCATTTT. Translation gives CASSFNGAGNQPQHF. The full variable domain, its missing parts supplied by reference TRBV28 and TRBJ1-5, is DVKVTQSSRYLVKRTGEKVFLECVQDMDHENMFWYRQDPGLGLRLIYFSYDVKMKEKGDIPEGYSVSREKKERFSLILESASTNQTSMYLCASSFNGAGNQPQHFGDGTRLSIL.

CDR3 amino acids: CASSLGPGVEEPLHF. In DNA, the CDR3 is TGTGCCAGCAGCTTAGGGCCCGGCGTTGAGGAACCCCTCCACTTT. The chain links TRBV11-1 to TRBJ1-6; D is ambiguous. CDR1 and CDR2 (germline): SGHAT, FQDESV (reference sequence). Trimming stripped 1 base from V and 12 bases from J, with 16 bases between. This CDR3 is built from 15 residues.

The V and J genes are TRBV4-1 and TRBJ1-1; tentatively, D is TRBD1 (5 bases). Germline lookup yields CDR1 MGHRA and CDR2 YSYEKL. Deletions cut 5 bases from V and 0 bases from J, with 16 bases between. The CDR3 length is 16 residues. CDR3 amino acids: CASSARTTGVNTEAFF. The CDR3 region has the DNA TGCGCCAGCAGCGCCCGGACAACCGGAGTGAACACTGAAGCTTTCTTT.

This clone was counted between two and nine times. This rearrangement joins TRBV10-1 to TRBJ2-2; a possible D gene is TRBD1 (6 bases). The CDR3 runs to 14 residues. The V and J ends lost 6 bases and 2 bases respectively, with 10 bases between them. The germline V gene has CDR1 WNHNN and CDR2 SYGVQD (reference sequence). The CDR3 DNA is TGCGCCAGCAGGCCGGACAGTAACACCGGGGAGCTGTTTTTT. This sequence encodes CASRPDSNTGELFF.